The 25 T cell receptor beta chains below come from one sample, sequenced in a study of blood T cell repertoires in COVID-19. Libraries were prepared by immunoSEQ multiplex PCR; TCRdb keeps only in-frame clonotypes and omits some of them. The sample contains roughly 160,000 clones, 70% to 90% of which appear only once. The sample taken for sequencing was peripheral blood. Every receptor here comes from an elderly man with COVID-19, enrolled during active disease.

The J gene is TRBJ2-7, the V gene TRBV7-3; tentative D call: TRBD1 (5 bases). This CDR3 comprises 13 residues. Trimming cost V 1 base and J 6 bases, with 10 bases left between them. Germline V lookup: CDR1 SGHTA, CDR2 FQGTGA. This chain's CDR3 is CASSLNLGAEQYF. The CDR3 nucleotides are TGTGCCAGCAGCTTAAACCTAGGGGCCGAGCAGTACTTC.

The chain recombines TRBV4-2 with TRBJ2-2, with D unresolved. This CDR3 has 13 amino acids. Trimming left V 4 bases short and J 7 bases short, with 10 bases between. Germline loops: CDR1 LGHNA, CDR2 YNFKEQ. In DNA form, the CDR3 reads TGTGCCAGCAGCCCCAGAACCAACGGGGAGCTGTTTTTT. Residues: CASSPRTNGELFF.

The chain joins TRBV4-1 to TRBJ2-5; the match to TRBD2 covers 9 bases. V dropped 0 bases and J dropped 9; count of bases not matched to a gene: 14. Germline loops: CDR1 MGHRA, CDR2 YSYEKL. CDR3 length: 17 amino acids. CDR3 loop: CASSQEGGRLAGTAQYF. CDR3 nucleotide sequence: TGCGCCAGCAGCCAAGAAGGGGGTAGGCTAGCGGGAACGGCCCAGTACTTC.

The chain links TRBV29-1 to TRBJ2-3; TRBD2 agrees at 10 bases. The CDR3 spans 14 residues. J was trimmed by 5 bases and V by 3 bases; bases with no gene match: 5. Germline V gene sequence: CDR1 SQVTM, CDR2 ANQGSEA. In nucleotides, the CDR3 is TGCAGCGTTGAGATAGCGGGGGGCGTAGATACGCAGTATTTT. Its protein is CSVEIAGGVDTQYF.

This sequence joins TRBV7-2 and TRBJ1-2; D is undetermined. Trimming stripped 2 bases from V and 6 bases from J, with 10 bases between. CDR1 is SGHTA, CDR2 FQGNSA, per germline. This CDR3 is 13 amino acids long. The chain's CDR3 is CASSLSSLDGYTF. CDR3 sequence (DNA): TGTGCCAGCAGCTTAAGTAGCCTTGATGGCTACACCTTC.

This clone appeared once. This chain uses TRBV2 with TRBJ1-4, with D perhaps TRBD1 (5 bases). V was pared by 3 bases and J by 8 bases, with 16 bases between. CDR1 is SNHLY and CDR2 is FYNNEI in the germline V gene. There are 15 residues in the CDR3. In DNA, the CDR3 is TGTGCCAGCAGTGATCGGACAAGCACTGACGAAAAACTGTTTTTT. Translation gives CASSDRTSTDEKLFF.

This clone is a singleton in its sample. V is TRBV6-2 or TRBV6-3 and J is TRBJ1-1; 9 bases align to TRBD1. Germline V gives CDR1 MNHEY, CDR2 SVGEGT. With V trimmed by 6 bases and J by 4 bases, 3 bases remained unmatched. The CDR3 spans 13 residues. The CDR3 nucleotides are TGTGCCAGCAGCGCGACAGGGGGCACTGAAGCTTTCTTT. It is translated as CASSATGGTEAFF.

This clone was observed a handful of times. This chain uses TRBV6-5 with TRBJ1-2, with unresolved D. This CDR3 region has 12 residues. Trimming removed 2 bases at V and 7 bases at J, with 8 bases between. The germline gives CDR1 MNHEY, CDR2 SVGAGI. For the CDR3, the DNA is TGTGCCAGCAGTTACGCGGGCCGTGGCTACACCTTC. Its translation is CASSYAGRGYTF.

This chain links TRBV6-4 with TRBJ2-3; the D gene is possibly TRBD2 (6 bases). Germline V gene data show CDR1 as MRHNA and CDR2 as SNTAGT. With 0 bases removed from V and 0 bases from J, the gap between germline ends came to 10 bases. This CDR3 comprises 16 residues. CDR3 nucleotides: TGTGCCAGCAGTGACTCTGCGGGGCTCAGCACAGATACGCAGTATTTT. It translates to CASSDSAGLSTDTQYF.

The J gene is TRBJ2-3, the V gene TRBV4-1; TRBD2 matches at 8 bases. V was pared by 1 base and J by 5 bases, with 5 bases of the junction left unmatched. This CDR3 is built from 15 residues. Looked up from germline, CDR1 is MGHRA and CDR2 is YSYEKL. CDR3 DNA: TGCGCCAGCAGCCAAGCCAGCGGGGGCAAAGATACGCAGTATTTT. This gives the protein CASSQASGGKDTQYF.

V gene TRBV29-1 combines with J gene TRBJ2-7; TRBD2 agrees at 8 bases. With V trimmed by 5 bases and J by 6 bases, 12 bases remained unmatched. Germline V CDR1 and CDR2: SQVTM, ANQGSEA. CDR3 length: 14 amino acids. CDR3 sequence reads: CSVFGGRGAGEQYF. The CDR3 coding sequence is TGCAGCGTTTTCGGTGGGCGGGGGGCCGGCGAGCAGTACTTC.

This clone was seen just once. This rearrangement joins TRBV2 to TRBJ2-7, with a possible D match to TRBD1 (5 bases). The CDR3 loop spans 12 amino acids. V gave up 2 bases and J gave up 3 bases, with 5 bases separating them. The germline CDR1 and CDR2 sequences are SNHLY and FYNNEI. The CDR3 reads CASSEQGYEQYF. CDR3 bases: TGTGCCAGCAGTGAACAGGGCTACGAGCAGTACTTC.

The CDR3 bases are TGCGCCAGCAGCTTGGACCTGGGGGGTACCCACGAGCAGTACTTC. This gives the protein CASSLDLGGTHEQYF. The chain links TRBV5-1 to TRBJ2-7; D may be TRBD2 (6 bases). Germline CDR1 is SGHRS and CDR2 is YFSETQ. V dropped 0 bases and J dropped 5 bases, with 15 bases sitting between them. The CDR3 sequence is 15 residues long.

The CDR3 DNA sequence: TGTGCCAGCTCACCACCGTCAGATGACTACGAGCAGTACTTC. Residues: CASSPPSDDYEQYF. V gene TRBV18 combines with J gene TRBJ2-7, with D uncertain. Germline lookup yields CDR1 KGHSH and CDR2 LQKENI. The CDR3 runs 14 residues. The V gene lost 0 bases and the J gene lost 3 bases, with 9 bases spanning the gap.

This clone was counted a few times. The V and J genes are TRBV5-1 and TRBJ1-2; TRBD1 aligns across 9 bases. CDR1 is SGHRS and CDR2 is YFSETQ in the germline V gene. The CDR3 is 14 residues long. After removal of 7 bases from V and 7 bases from J, the junction contained 11 bases not matched to a gene. The CDR3 sequence: CASWSLDRGTGYTF. The CDR3, as DNA: TGCGCCAGCTGGTCGTTGGACAGGGGAACTGGCTACACCTTC.

The gene calls are TRBV27 and TRBJ1-1; 8 bases match TRBD1. The V and J ends lost 7 bases and 7 bases, in that order; junction bases with no gene match: 2. CDR3 length equals 11 residues. CDR1 MNHEY and CDR2 SMNVEV come from the germline V gene (reference sequence). For the CDR3, the DNA is TGTGCCAGCAACAGGGGGTTTGAAGCTTTCTTT. Translated: CASNRGFEAFF.

The J gene is TRBJ2-3, the V gene TRBV28; a weak D match, TRBD1 (7 bases). The V and J ends lost 6 bases and 8 bases respectively, with 15 bases between them. The CDR3 covers 13 residues. CDR1 is MDHEN and CDR2 is SYDVKM in the germline V gene. CDR3 sequence reads: CASSLPGGLTQYF. In DNA, the CDR3 is TGTGCCAGCAGCCTCCCAGGGGGACTTACGCAGTATTTT.

The rearrangement joins TRBV7-9 to TRBJ2-1; D is possibly TRBD2 (6 bases). V gave up 5 bases and J gave up 5 bases, with 13 bases separating them. The CDR3 length is 14 residues. Looked up from germline, CDR1 is SEHNR and CDR2 is FQNEAQ (reference sequence). The DNA of the CDR3 is TGTGCCAGCAGCCCGCGACGGGAGAACAATGAGCAGTTCTTC. Translation gives CASSPRRENNEQFF. The entire variable domain, with the rest obtained from reference TRBV7-9 and TRBJ2-1, is as follows: DTGVSQNPRHKITKRGQNVTFRCDPISEHNRLYWYRQTLGQGPEFLTYFQNEAQLEKSRLLSDRFSAERPKGSFSTLEIQRTEQGDSAMYLCASSPRRENNEQFFGPGTRLTVL.

The rearrangement uses TRBV15 and TRBJ1-3; D gene ambiguous. The CDR3 has 15 residues. V was pared by 1 base and J by 2 bases, with 9 bases between. In germline, CDR1 is LNHNV, CDR2 YYDKDF (reference sequence). The DNA of the CDR3 is TGTGCCACCAGCAGAGCAAGGAGCGCTGGAAACACCATATATTTT. This translates into CATSRARSAGNTIYF.

The chain uses TRBV27 and TRBJ1-2; TRBD1 matches 7 bases. Germline CDR1 MNHEY, CDR2 SMNVEV (reference sequence). V dropped 2 bases and J dropped 8; count of bases not matched to a gene: 5. The CDR3 runs to 13 residues. The CDR3 bases are TGTGCCAGCAGTTTAGGGAACAGGGGCGGCTACACCTTC. Encoded protein: CASSLGNRGGYTF.

The CDR3, as DNA: TGTGCCAGCAGCCTTGATCGGCTAGCGGGCCTATACAATGAGCAGTTCTTC. Translating it yields CASSLDRLAGLYNEQFF. V and J are TRBV7-2 and TRBJ2-1; 8 bases agree with TRBD2. Germline V lookup: CDR1 SGHTA, CDR2 FQGNSA. Losses at the gene ends were 5 bases for V and 4 bases for J; bases not matched to a gene: 13. The CDR3 runs 17 residues.

The chain is built from TRBV7-8 and TRBJ2-7, with D possibly being TRBD1 (6 bases). The CDR3 spans 16 residues. Trimming took 3 bases from V and 1 from J, leaving 16 bases between them. Germline V CDR1 and CDR2: SGHVS, FQNEAQ. The CDR3 nucleotides are TGTGCCAGCAGCTTCCGTTTGGGGGCAACTTCCTACGAGCAGTACTTC. Its protein is CASSFRLGATSYEQYF.

The rearrangement links TRBV5-1 to TRBJ1-1; 12 positions agree with TRBD1. CDR3 length: 17 amino acids. Germline V CDR1 and CDR2: SGHRS, YFSETQ. V lost 0 bases to trimming and J lost 0 bases; unmatched junction nucleotides: 3. The CDR3 sequence: CASSLEGQGALNTEAFF. The CDR3 DNA follows: TGCGCCAGCAGCTTGGAGGGACAGGGGGCTTTGAACACTGAAGCTTTCTTT.

The chain is built from TRBV4-1 and TRBJ2-7, with 10 bases lining up with TRBD1. The CDR3 has 17 residues. Germline-derived CDR1 and CDR2 are MGHRA and YSYEKL. J gave up 2 bases and V 1 base, and 8 bases lay outside the gene matches. The CDR3 DNA reads TGCGCCAGCAGCCAAGTGGGGGGGGGACAGGGGACCTACGAGCAGTACTTC. Its translation is CASSQVGGGQGTYEQYF.

The chain is built from TRBV15 and TRBJ1-1; possible D gene TRBD1, 6 bases. V was clipped by 3 bases and J by 0 bases, with 17 bases between them. Germline V lookup: CDR1 LNHNV, CDR2 YYDKDF (reference sequence). The CDR3 spans 17 residues. DNA of the CDR3: TGTGCCACCAGCAGTAGTCAGGGGATAACTATGAACACTGAAGCTTTCTTT. The encoded protein is CATSSSQGITMNTEAFF.